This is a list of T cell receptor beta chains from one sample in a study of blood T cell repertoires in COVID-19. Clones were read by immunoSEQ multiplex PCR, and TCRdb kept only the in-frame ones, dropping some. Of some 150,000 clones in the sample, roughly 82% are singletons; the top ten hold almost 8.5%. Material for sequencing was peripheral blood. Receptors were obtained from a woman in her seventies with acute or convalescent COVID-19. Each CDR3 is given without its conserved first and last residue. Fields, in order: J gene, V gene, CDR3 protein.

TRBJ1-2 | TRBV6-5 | ASSRQVPYGYT
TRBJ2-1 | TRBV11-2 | ASSPRRSSSSYNEQF
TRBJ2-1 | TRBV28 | ASSWVSGRGSYNEQF
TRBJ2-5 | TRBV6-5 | ASSSSRPSQETQY
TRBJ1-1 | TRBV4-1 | ASSPRDRIINTEAF
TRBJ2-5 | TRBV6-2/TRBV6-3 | ASSYVQLQETQY
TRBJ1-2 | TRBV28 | ASSLKNYGYT
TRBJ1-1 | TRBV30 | AWRAIRGNTEAF
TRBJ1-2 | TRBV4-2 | ASSPTVRDYGYT
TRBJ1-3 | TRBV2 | ASSDRTTGNTIY
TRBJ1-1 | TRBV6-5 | ASKDWGEAF
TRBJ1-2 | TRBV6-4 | ASSGGGTGYT
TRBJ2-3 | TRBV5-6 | ASSSPLVRGVGDTQY
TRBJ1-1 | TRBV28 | ASRRDRVNTEAF
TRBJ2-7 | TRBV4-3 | ASSQSRGSIYEQY
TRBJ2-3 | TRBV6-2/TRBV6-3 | ASSYGGGSFDTQY
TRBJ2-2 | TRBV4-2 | ASSQREGNTGELF
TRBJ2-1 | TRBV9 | ASSGGLNEQF
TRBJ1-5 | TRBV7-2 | ASSLDRANQPQH
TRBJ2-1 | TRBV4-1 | ASSQTGTSGVGEQF
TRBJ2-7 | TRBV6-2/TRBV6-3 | ASSYSTHRTSGPPYEQY
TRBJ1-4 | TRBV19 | ASKRSAGGVSVKLF
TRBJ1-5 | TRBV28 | ASRGASNQPQH
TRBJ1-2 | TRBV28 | ASWATPQGAGGYT
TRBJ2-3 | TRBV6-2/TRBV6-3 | ASSQLGGTDTQY
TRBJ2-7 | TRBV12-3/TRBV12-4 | ASSFNAYEQY
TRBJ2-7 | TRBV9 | ASSPRERMSSYEQY
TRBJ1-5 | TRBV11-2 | ASGDRRPQH
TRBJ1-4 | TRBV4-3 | ASSQDGRQFEKLF
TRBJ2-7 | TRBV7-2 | ASSSLDRGREQY
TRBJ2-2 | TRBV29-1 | AAAGGGPIGELF
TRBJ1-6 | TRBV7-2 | ASSLASSSPLH
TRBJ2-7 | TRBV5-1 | ASSLSTGSSYEQY
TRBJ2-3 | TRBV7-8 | ASSLSVTQY
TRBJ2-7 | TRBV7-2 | ASSLEVREEQY
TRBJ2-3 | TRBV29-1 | SVEDGGTDTQY
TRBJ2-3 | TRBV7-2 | ARQEGSRTDTQY
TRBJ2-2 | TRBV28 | ASSPEGDRELF
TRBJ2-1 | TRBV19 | ASSPRDSPFNEQF
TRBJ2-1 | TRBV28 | ASVPPGSGYNEQF